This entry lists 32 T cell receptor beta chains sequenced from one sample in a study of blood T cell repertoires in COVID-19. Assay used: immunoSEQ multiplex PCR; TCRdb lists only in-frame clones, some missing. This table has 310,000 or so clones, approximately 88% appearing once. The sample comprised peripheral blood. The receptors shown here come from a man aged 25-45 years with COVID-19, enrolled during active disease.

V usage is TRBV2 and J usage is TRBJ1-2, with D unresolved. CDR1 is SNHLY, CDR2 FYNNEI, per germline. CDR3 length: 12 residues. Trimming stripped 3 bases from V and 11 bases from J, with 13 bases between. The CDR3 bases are TGTGCCAGCAGTGACGAGAGGTTTGAATACACCTTC. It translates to CASSDERFEYTF.

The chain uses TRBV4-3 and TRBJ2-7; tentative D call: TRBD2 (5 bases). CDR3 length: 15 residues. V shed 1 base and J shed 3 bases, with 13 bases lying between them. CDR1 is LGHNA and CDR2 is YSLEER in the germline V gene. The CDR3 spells CASSQALATYYEQYF. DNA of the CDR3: TGCGCCAGCAGCCAAGCATTAGCGACGTACTACGAGCAGTACTTC.

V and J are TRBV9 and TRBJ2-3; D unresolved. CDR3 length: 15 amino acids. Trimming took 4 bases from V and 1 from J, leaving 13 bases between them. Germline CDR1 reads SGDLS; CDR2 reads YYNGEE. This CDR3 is CASSPRFPGTDTQYF. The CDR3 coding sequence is TGTGCCAGCAGCCCTCGCTTCCCGGGCACAGATACGCAGTATTTT.

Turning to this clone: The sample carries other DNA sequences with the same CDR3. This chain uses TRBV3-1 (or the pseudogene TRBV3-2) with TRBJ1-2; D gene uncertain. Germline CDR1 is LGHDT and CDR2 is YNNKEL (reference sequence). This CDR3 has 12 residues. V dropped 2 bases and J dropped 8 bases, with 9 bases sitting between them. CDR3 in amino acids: CASSQTGRGYTF. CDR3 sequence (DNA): TGTGCCAGCAGCCAAACGGGGAGAGGCTACACCTTC.

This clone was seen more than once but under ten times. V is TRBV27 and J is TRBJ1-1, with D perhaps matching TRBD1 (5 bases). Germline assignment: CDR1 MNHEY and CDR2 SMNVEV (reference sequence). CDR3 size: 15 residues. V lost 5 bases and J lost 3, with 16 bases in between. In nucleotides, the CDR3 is TGTGCCAGCAGTGGGACCGTTACGGGAGACACTGAAGCTTTCTTT. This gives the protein CASSGTVTGDTEAFF.

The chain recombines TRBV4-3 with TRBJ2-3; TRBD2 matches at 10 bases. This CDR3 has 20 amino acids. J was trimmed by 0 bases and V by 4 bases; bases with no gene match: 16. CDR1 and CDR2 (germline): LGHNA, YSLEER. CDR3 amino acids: CASSRTWSSGGRSSTDTQYF. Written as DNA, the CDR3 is TGCGCCAGCAGCCGGACATGGAGTAGCGGGGGGCGATCTAGCACAGATACGCAGTATTTT.

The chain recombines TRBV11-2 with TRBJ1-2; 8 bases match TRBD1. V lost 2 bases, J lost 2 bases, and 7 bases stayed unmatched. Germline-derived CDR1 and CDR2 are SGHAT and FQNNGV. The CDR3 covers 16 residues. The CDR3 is CASSLTAGQENYGYTF. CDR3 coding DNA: TGTGCCAGCAGCTTAACGGCGGGACAGGAAAACTATGGCTACACCTTC.

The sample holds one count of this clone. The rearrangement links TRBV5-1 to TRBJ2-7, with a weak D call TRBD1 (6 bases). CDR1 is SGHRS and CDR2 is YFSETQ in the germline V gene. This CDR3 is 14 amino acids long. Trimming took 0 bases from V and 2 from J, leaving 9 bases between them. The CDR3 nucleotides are TGCGCCAGCAGCTTGGTGCCAGGGGCCTACGAGCAGTACTTC. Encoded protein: CASSLVPGAYEQYF.

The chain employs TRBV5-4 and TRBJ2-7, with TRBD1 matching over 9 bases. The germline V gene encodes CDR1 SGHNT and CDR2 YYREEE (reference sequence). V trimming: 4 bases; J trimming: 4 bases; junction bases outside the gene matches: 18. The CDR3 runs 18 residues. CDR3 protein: CASSGPGQGIRGAYEQYF. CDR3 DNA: TGTGCCAGCAGCGGGCCGGGACAGGGAATAAGAGGAGCTTACGAGCAGTACTTC.

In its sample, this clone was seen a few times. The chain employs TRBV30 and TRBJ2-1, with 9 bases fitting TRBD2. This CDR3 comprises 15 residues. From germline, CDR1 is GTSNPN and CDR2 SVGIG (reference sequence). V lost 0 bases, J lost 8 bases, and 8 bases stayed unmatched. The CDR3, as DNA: TGTGCCTGGAGTGTGAGCGGGAGGTTGACCGATGAGCAGTTCTTC. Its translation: CAWSVSGRLTDEQFF.

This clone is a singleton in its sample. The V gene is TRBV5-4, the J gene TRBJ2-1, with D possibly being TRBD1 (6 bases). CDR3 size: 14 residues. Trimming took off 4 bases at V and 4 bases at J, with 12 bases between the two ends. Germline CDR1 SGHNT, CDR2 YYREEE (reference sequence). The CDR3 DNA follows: TGTGCCAGCAGCATGACAGGCCCTTACAATGAGCAGTTCTTC. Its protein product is CASSMTGPYNEQFF. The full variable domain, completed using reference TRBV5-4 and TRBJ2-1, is ETGVTQSPTHLIKTRGQQVTLRCSSQSGHNTVSWYQQALGQGPQFIFQYYREEENGRGNFPPRFSGLQFPNYSSELNVNALELDDSALYLCASSMTGPYNEQFFGPGTRLTVL.

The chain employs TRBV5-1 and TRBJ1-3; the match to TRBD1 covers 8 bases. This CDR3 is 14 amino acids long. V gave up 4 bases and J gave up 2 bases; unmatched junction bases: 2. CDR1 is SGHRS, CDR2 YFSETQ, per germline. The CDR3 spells CASSLQGAGNTIYF. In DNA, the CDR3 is TGCGCCAGCAGCCTACAGGGGGCTGGAAACACCATATATTTT.

CDR3 in DNA: TGTGCCAGCAGTCTGACTAGCGGGGGCCTATATGCAGATACGCAGTATTTT. It yields the protein CASSLTSGGLYADTQYF. The chain employs TRBV6-6 and TRBJ2-3; 12 bases are a match to TRBD2. CDR3 length: 17 amino acids. V was clipped by 5 bases and J by 4 bases; unmatched bases: 10. CDR1 and CDR2 (germline): MNHNY, SVGAGI (reference sequence).

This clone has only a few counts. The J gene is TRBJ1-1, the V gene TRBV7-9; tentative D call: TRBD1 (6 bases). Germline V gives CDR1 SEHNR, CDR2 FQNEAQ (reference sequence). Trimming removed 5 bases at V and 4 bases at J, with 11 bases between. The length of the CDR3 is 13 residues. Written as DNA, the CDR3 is TGTGCCAGCAGCACGATAGGGGGCACTGAAGCTTTCTTT. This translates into CASSTIGGTEAFF.

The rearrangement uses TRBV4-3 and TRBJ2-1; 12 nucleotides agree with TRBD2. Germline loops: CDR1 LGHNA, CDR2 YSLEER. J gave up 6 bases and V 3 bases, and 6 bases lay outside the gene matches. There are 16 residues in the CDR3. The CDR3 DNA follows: TGCGCCAGCAGCCAGGGCTCTAGCGGGAGGGTCAATGAGCAGTTCTTC. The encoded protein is CASSQGSSGRVNEQFF.

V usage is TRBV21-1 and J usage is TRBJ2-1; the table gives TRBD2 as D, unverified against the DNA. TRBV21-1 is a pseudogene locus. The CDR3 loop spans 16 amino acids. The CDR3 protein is CASTTSGSISYNEQFF. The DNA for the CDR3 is TGTGCCAGTACCACTAGCGGGAGTATATCCTACAATGAGCAGTTCTTC.

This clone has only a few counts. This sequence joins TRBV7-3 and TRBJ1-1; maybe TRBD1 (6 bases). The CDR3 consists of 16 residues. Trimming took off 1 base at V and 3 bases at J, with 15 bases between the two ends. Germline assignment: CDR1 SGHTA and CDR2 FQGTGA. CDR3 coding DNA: TGTGCCAGCAGCTTAAACCGCCCGGGACATTACACTGAAGCTTTCTTT. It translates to CASSLNRPGHYTEAFF.

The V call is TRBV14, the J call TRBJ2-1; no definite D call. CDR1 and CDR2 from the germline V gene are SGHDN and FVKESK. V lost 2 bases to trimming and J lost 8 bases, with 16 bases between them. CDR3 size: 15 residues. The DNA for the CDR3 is TGTGCCAGCAGCCAATCGCTAGACTCTAAGGATGAGCAGTTCTTC. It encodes CASSQSLDSKDEQFF.

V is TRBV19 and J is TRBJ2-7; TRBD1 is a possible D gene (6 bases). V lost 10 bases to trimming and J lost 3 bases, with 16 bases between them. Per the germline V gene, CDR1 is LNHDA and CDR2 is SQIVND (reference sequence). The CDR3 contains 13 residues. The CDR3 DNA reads TGTGCCACCTCCGTGACAGGAGGCTACGAGCAGTACTTC. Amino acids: CATSVTGGYEQYF.

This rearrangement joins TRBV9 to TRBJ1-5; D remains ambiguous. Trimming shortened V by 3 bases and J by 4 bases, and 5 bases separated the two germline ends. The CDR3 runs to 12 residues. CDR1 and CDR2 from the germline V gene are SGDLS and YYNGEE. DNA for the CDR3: TGTGCCAGCAGCGCGGGGAATCAGCCCCAGCATTTT. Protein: CASSAGNQPQHF.

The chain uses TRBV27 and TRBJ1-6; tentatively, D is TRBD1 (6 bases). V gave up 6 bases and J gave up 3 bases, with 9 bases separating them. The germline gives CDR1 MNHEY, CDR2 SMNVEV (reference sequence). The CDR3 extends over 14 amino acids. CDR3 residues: CASSGQYYNSPLHF. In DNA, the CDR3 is TGTGCCAGCAGCGGACAGTACTATAATTCACCCCTCCACTTT.

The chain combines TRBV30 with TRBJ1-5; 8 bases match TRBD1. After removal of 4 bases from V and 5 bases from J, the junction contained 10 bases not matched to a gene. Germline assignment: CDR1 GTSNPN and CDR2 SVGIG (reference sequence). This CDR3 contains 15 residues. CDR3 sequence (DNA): TGTGCCTGGAAAATTGGGGAGACAGGGGATCAGCCCCAGCATTTT. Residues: CAWKIGETGDQPQHF.

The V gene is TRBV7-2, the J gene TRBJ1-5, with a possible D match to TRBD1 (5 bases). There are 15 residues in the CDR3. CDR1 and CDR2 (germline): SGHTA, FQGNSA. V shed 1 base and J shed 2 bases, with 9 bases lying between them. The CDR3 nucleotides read TGTGCCAGCAGCTTAGGGGGCTGGGGCAATCAGCCCCAGCATTTT. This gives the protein CASSLGGWGNQPQHF.

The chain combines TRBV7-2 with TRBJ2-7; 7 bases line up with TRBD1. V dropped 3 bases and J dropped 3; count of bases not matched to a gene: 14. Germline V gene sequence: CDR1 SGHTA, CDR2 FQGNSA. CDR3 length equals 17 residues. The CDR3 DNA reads TGTGCCAGCAGCTTGAGACAGGGACGGGCTAGCTACTACGAGCAGTACTTC. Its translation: CASSLRQGRASYYEQYF.

CDR3 sequence: CASSRGGTRETQYF. The CDR3 DNA follows: TGCGCCAGCAGCCGGGGAGGTACCCGGGAGACCCAGTACTTC. This rearrangement joins TRBV4-3 to TRBJ2-5; weak D call: TRBD2 (6 bases). The ends were cut back, 4 bases at V and 5 bases at J, with 14 bases in the middle. The CDR3 is 14 residues long. Germline lookup yields CDR1 LGHNA and CDR2 YSLEER.

DNA of the CDR3: TGTGCCAGCAGCTTAGACCCGTCCGAGGGGCCTGGCGGGGGTACGCAGTATTTT. Its protein product is CASSLDPSEGPGGGTQYF. The chain links TRBV7-2 to TRBJ2-3; TRBD2 aligns across 7 bases. This CDR3 region has 18 residues. V gave up 1 base and J gave up 8 bases; unmatched junction bases: 18. Germline values: CDR1 SGHTA, CDR2 FQGNSA.

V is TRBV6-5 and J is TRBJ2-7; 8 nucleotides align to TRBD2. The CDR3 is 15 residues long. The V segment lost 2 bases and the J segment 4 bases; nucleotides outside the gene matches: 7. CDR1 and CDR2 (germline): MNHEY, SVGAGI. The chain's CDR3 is CASSYGAGAEYEQYF. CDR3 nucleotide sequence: TGTGCCAGCAGTTACGGAGCGGGGGCCGAATACGAGCAGTACTTC.

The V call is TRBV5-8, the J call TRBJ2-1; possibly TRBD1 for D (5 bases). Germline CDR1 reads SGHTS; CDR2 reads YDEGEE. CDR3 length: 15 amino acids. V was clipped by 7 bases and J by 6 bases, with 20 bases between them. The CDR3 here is CASAEWGRWINEQFF. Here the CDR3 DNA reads TGTGCCAGCGCGGAGTGGGGCCGGTGGATCAATGAGCAGTTCTTC.

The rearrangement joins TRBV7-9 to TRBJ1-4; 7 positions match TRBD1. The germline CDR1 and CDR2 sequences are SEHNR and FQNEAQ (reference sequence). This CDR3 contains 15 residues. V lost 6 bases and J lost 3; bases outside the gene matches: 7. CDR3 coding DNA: TGTGCCAGCAGTACGATGGGACAGTCTAATGAAAAACTGTTTTTT. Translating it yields CASSTMGQSNEKLFF.

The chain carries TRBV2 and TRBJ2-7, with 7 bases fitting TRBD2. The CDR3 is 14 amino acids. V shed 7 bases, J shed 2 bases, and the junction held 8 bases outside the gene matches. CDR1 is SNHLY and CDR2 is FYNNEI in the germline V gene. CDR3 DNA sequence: TGTGCCAGCACCTCCCGGCGGGAGACCTACGAGCAGTACTTC. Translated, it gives CASTSRRETYEQYF.

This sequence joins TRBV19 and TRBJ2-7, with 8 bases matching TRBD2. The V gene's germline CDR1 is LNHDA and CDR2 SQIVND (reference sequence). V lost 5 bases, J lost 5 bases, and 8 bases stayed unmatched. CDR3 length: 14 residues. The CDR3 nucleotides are TGTGCCAGTAGTTCCGGGGGGGGAGTCCACGAGCAGTACTTC. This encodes CASSSGGGVHEQYF.

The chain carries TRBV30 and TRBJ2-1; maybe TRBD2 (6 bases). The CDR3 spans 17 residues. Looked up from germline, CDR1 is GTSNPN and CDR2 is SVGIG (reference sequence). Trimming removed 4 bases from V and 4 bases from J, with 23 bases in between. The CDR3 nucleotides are TGTGCCTGGATGGCACCCTCCCGCCCGGGAGCTTACAATGAGCAGTTCTTC. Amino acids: CAWMAPSRPGAYNEQFF.